This T cell receptor (beta chain) originates from a study of T-cell memory formation after mild COVID-19. Whole-study context: Most TCR clusters belonged to a single donor. Study-level results: Contracting clones from day 15 to 85 had balanced CD4/CD8; later expanders favoured CD4+. In second-wave clones peaking day 37, SARS-CoV-2 specificity remained unconfirmed. Some clones that responded were present in memory (sampled pre-infection), which suggests cross-reactive memory joined.

About this clonotype itself: Its target is not known.

This CDR3 is built from 14 residues. Germline CDR1 and CDR2: SGHKS and YYEKEE (reference sequence). With V trimmed by 4 bases and J by 2 bases, 6 bases remained unmatched. MiXCR, run by TCRdb on the 5' RACE reads, gives a single entry per CDR3 protein. The table has approximately 65,000 distinct CDR3 sequences, 9.3% seen once. Sequences were obtained from PBMCs or a T cell subset sorted from them (not recorded which). This receptor was identified in a man younger than 35 who had mild COVID-19 (a few samples of this study predate the infection). Cell type and time point are not known. V usage is TRBV5-5 and J usage is TRBJ2-7, with 7 bases fitting TRBD1. The CDR3 protein is CASSPRQGPYEQYF. CDR3 coding DNA: TGTGCCAGCAGCCCCCGACAGGGTCCCTACGAGCAGTACTTC.